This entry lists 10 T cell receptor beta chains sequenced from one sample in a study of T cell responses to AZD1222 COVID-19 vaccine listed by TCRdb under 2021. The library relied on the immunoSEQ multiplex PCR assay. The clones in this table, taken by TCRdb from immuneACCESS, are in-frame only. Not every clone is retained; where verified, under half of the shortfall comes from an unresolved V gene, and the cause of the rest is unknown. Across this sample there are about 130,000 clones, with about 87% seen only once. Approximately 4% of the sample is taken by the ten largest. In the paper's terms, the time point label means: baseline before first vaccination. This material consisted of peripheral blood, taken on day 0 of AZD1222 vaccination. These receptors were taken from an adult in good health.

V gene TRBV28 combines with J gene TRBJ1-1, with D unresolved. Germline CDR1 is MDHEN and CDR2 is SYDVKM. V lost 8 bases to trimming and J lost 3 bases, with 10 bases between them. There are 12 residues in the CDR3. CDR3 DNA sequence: TGTGCCAGCGCAGCGGGGTACACTGAAGCTTTCTTT. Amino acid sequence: CASAAGYTEAFF.

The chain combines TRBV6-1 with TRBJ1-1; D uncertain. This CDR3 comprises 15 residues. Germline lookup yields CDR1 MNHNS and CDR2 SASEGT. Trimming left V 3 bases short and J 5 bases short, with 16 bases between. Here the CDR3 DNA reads TGTGCCAGCAGTGAGAGGCGTACACCGGGGACTGAAGCTTTCTTT. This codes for CASSERRTPGTEAFF.

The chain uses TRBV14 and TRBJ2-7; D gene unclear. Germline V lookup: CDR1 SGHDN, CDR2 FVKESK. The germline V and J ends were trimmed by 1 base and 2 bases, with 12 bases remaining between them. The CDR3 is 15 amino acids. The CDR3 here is CASSQVKSSTYEQYF. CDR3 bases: TGTGCCAGCAGCCAAGTGAAGAGCTCTACCTACGAGCAGTACTTC.

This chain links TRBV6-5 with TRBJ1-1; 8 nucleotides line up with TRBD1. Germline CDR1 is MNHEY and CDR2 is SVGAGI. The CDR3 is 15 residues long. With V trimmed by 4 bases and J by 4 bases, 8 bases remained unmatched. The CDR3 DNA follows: TGTGCCAGCAGTTCCTCACAGGGGGGAGGCACTGAAGCTTTCTTT. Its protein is CASSSSQGGGTEAFF.

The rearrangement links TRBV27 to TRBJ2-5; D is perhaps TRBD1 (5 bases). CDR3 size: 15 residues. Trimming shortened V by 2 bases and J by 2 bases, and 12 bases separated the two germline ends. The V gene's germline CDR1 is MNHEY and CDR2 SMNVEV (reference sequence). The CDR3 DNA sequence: TGTGCCAGCAGTTTAAAACGACAGTCTCAAGAGACCCAGTACTTC. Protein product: CASSLKRQSQETQYF.

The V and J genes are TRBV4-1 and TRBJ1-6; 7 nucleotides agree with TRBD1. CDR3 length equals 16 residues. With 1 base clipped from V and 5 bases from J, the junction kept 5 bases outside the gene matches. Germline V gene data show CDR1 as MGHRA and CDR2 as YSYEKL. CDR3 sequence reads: CASSQVPGQNNSPLHF. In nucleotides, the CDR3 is TGCGCCAGCAGCCAAGTCCCGGGACAGAATAATTCACCCCTCCACTTT.

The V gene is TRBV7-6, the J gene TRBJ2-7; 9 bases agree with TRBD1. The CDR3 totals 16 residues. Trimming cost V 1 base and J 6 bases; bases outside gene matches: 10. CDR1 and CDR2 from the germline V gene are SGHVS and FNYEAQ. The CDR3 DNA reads TGTGCCAGCAGCTTAGTTGGAGGGACAGGGAGTTTCGAGCAGTACTTC. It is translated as CASSLVGGTGSFEQYF.

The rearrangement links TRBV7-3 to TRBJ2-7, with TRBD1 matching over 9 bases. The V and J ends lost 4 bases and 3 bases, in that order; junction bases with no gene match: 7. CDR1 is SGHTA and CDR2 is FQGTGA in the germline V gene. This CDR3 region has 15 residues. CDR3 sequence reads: CASSSPGTGLYEQYF. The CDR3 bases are TGTGCCAGCAGCTCGCCCGGGACAGGGCTCTACGAGCAGTACTTC.

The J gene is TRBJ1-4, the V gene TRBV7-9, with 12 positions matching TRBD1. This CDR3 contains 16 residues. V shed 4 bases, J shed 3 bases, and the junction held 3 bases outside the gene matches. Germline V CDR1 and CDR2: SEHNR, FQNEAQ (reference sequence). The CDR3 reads CASSWGQGAANEKLFF. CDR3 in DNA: TGTGCCAGCAGCTGGGGACAGGGGGCGGCTAATGAAAAACTGTTTTTT.

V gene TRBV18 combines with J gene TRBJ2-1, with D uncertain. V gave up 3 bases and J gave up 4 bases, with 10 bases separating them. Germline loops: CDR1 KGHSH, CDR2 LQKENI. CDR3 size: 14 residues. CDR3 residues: CASSPTAKYNEQFF. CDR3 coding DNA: TGTGCCAGCTCACCCACGGCAAAGTACAATGAGCAGTTCTTC.